This T cell receptor (beta chain) appears in the sequencing data of a study of identical twins. Germline V CDR1 and CDR2: LNHDA, SQIVND (reference sequence). The CDR3 spans 14 residues. The V gene lost 5 bases and the J gene lost 4 bases, with 15 bases spanning the gap. This clonotype was counted a few times. Antigen: not known. Findings of the study overall: Memory repertoires lacked the insertion deficit that abundant cord blood beta clonotypes showed. Among monozygotic twins, out-of-frame TCR alpha sharing exceeded what models predicted.

TCRdb fed the 5' RACE reads into MiXCR, producing one record per CDR3 protein. This table has roughly 720,000 distinct CDR3 sequences, around a sixth appearing once. The same data also contributed to another study, on T cells expressing NK-cell markers. That work states: Serological testing identified most of the eight sequenced donors as HCMV-seropositive and one as seronegative.

This chain joins TRBV19 and TRBJ2-7; D is possibly TRBD2 (6 bases). The sample was PBMCs. The receptor was isolated from a woman aged 18-29 years in good health. The CDR3 nucleotides read TGTGCCAGTAGTTTCGGGCGGGATTCGTACGAGCAGTACTTC. Protein product: CASSFGRDSYEQYF. Full variable domain (missing parts from reference TRBV19 and TRBJ2-7): DGGITQSPKYLFRKEGQNVTLSCEQNLNHDAMYWYRQDPGQGLRLIYYSQIVNDFQKGDIAEGYSVSREKKESFPLTVTSAQKNPTAFYLCASSFGRDSYEQYFGPGTRLTVT.